This T cell receptor beta chain was identified in a study of blood T cell repertoires in COVID-19. Methods used by the authors: Amplification of reference gene primers was used by the study to estimate nucleated cell counts. Here immunoSEQ multiplex PCR was the method, and the copy in TCRdb shows in-frame clones only, minus some. The V and J calls and clone size were taken over from that table, and D and trimming were inferred from the DNA. The table shows more than 25,000 clones, with 89% occurring only once. CDR1 is MNHNS, CDR2 SASEGT, per germline. Trimming cost V 3 bases and J 10 bases; bases outside gene matches: 6. The CDR3 loop spans 14 amino acids.

The sequencing input was peripheral blood. The chain uses TRBV6-1 and TRBJ1-6; 7 nucleotides align to TRBD1. This clonotype originated in a human donor with acute or convalescent COVID-19. The donor label of this sample is uncertain. The CDR3 region is CASSEQGGGSPLHF. CDR3 sequence (DNA): TGTGCCAGCAGTGAGCAGGGGGGTGGGTCACCCCTCCACTTT.